This TCR beta chain originates from a study of OX40 agonist ivuxolimab in advanced cancers. Using immunoSEQ multiplex PCR, the repertoire was profiled, and TCRdb retains in-frame clones only, with some absent. The top ten clones hold roughly 0.56% of a sample with 57,000 or so clones, approximately 92% of them seen once. V lost 1 base and J 3 bases, leaving 12 bases between the germline ends. The CDR3 runs 15 residues. CDR1 SGHTA and CDR2 FQGNSA come from the germline V gene. The material was CD4+ or CD8+ T cells sorted from blood, obtained in a trial of the OX40 agonist ivuxolimab. This TCR derives from an adult with an advanced solid tumor such as melanoma, head and neck, liver or kidney cancer. The J gene is TRBJ1-2, the V gene TRBV7-2; possibly TRBD1 for D (6 bases). This CDR3 is CASSLGAGDDYGYTF. In DNA, the CDR3 is TGTGCCAGCAGCTTAGGGGCAGGGGATGACTATGGCTACACCTTC.